Listed below are T cell receptor beta chains from one sample, sequenced in a study of blood T cell repertoires in COVID-19. Produced via immunoSEQ multiplex PCR; TCRdb's table is partial and in-frame only. Here the sample spans 270,000 or so clones, about 90% being singletons. Material: peripheral blood. The receptors stem from a woman aged 30 to 39 with COVID-19, enrolled during active disease. CDR3s include the opening cysteine and the closing phenylalanine or tryptophan. A D gene is named only where the DNA matches it firmly.

v_gene	j_gene	d_gene	CDR3aa	CDR3nt
TRBV19	TRBJ1-1	-	CASSIAVQGNTEAFF	TGTGCCAGTAGTATAGCCGTACAGGGGAACACTGAAGCTTTCTTT
TRBV29-1	TRBJ2-2	TRBD2	CSVGDLAGARPGELFF	TGCAGCGTTGGGGACCTAGCGGGGGCGCGACCCGGGGAGCTGTTTTTT
TRBV12-3/TRBV12-4	TRBJ2-7	TRBD2	CASSYGLAYEQYF	TGTGCCAGCAGTTACGGACTAGCGTACGAGCAGTACTTC
TRBV7-9	TRBJ2-5	-	CASSLVGGQETQYF	TGTGCCAGCAGTCTGGTGGGGGGCCAAGAGACCCAGTACTTC
TRBV14	TRBJ2-7	TRBD2	CASGPMGRGATGEQYF	TGTGCCAGCGGACCCATGGGGCGGGGGGCTACGGGGGAGCAGTACTTC
TRBV27	TRBJ1-2	-	CASSSAYVGHHNYGYTF	TGTGCCAGCAGTTCCGCCTACGTGGGACACCATAACTATGGCTACACCTTC
TRBV28	TRBJ1-6	-	CASSLLNSPLHF	TGTGCCAGCAGCCTTTTGAATTCACCCCTCCACTTT
TRBV19	TRBJ2-3	-	CASRTLNISNRRVLIPDTQYF	TGTGCCAGTAGAACCTTAAACATCTCAAACAGGAGGGTATTAATCCCAGATACGCAGTATTTT
TRBV24-1	TRBJ2-3	TRBD2	CATSDLPSRGGRDTQYF	TGTGCCACCAGTGATTTGCCATCCCGGGGGGGCAGGGATACGCAGTATTTT
TRBV5-4	TRBJ2-1	TRBD2	CASSTVAGKYNEQFF	TGTGCCAGCAGCACAGTAGCGGGGAAATACAATGAGCAGTTCTTC
TRBV6-5	TRBJ2-7	-	CASSYSEGEQYF	TGTGCCAGCAGTTACTCTGAGGGCGAGCAGTACTTC
TRBV5-1	TRBJ2-7	-	CASSLASGSSEQYF	TGCGCCAGCAGCTTAGCATCCGGTAGTAGCGAGCAGTACTTC
TRBV6-5	TRBJ1-3	-	CASSYRSSGNTIYF	TGTGCCAGCAGTTATAGGAGCTCTGGAAACACCATATATTTT
TRBV27	TRBJ1-2	TRBD1	CASSLLQGARSYTF	TGTGCCAGCAGTTTGCTCCAGGGGGCACGGAGCTACACCTTC
TRBV5-1	TRBJ2-2	-	CASSLVETVITGELFF	TGCGCCAGCAGCTTGGTGGAGACAGTCATCACCGGGGAGCTGTTTTTT
TRBV13	TRBJ1-2	-	CASSLGREGGYTF	TGTGCCAGCAGCTTGGGGAGGGAGGGGGGCTACACCTTC
TRBV7-9	TRBJ2-7	-	CASSPAPGAYEQYF	TGTGCCAGCAGCCCGGCCCCGGGGGCCTACGAGCAGTACTTC
TRBV19	TRBJ1-5	TRBD1	CASSFLTGLEQPQHF	TGTGCCAGTAGCTTTCTGACAGGGCTAGAACAGCCCCAGCATTTT
TRBV2	TRBJ1-4	TRBD1	CASKGTGDLGEKLFF	TGTGCCAGCAAAGGGACAGGGGATCTAGGAGAAAAACTGTTTTTT
TRBV7-2	TRBJ2-3	-	CASSLDRGAQYF	TGTGCCAGCAGCTTAGACCGCGGTGCGCAGTATTTT